Detailed here is one T cell receptor (beta chain). The sample is drawn from a study of blood T cell repertoires in COVID-19. Study in general: The origin of the acute and convalescent COVID-19 samples was the United States, Italy and Spain. PBMCs, B-cell-depleted T cells, or T cells were the source of the cDNA or gDNA that made up the material.

In the original workflow: It was from reference gene primer amplification that nucleated cell counts were estimated. Assay: immunoSEQ multiplex PCR; the TCRdb copy retains only in-frame clones and omits some. V, J and clone size are taken as reported in that table, and D and trimming were inferred from the DNA itself. The profile shows some 100,000 clones, over 75% of them singletons. Sequencing was done on a sample of peripheral blood. The origin of this receptor is a man older than 75 with active or convalescent COVID-19.

CDR3 DNA sequence: TGTGCCAGCAGCCTTCGGCCGGCCGGGGGGAACACTGAAGCTTTCTTT. Its protein product is CASSLRPAGGNTEAFF. The chain is built from TRBV7-2 and TRBJ1-1; D is possibly TRBD1 (5 bases). Germline CDR1 is SGHTA and CDR2 is FQGNSA. CDR3 size: 16 residues. Trimming took 5 bases from V and 1 from J, leaving 17 bases between them.